Included here is one T cell receptor beta chain sequence, with context. Assay: immunoSEQ multiplex PCR; the TCRdb copy retains only in-frame clones and omits some. This table holds under 65,000 clones, approximately 89% found once. Between the trimmed V and J ends, which lost 0 bases and 6 bases, there was a span of 13 bases. The CDR3 consists of 15 residues. The germline gives CDR1 KGHSH, CDR2 LQKENI. This sample is drawn from a study of OX40 agonist ivuxolimab in advanced cancers. About the study: There were three patients with partial responses, one having hepatocellular carcinoma and two cutaneous melanoma.

This clonotype originated in an adult with an advanced solid tumor such as melanoma, head and neck, liver or kidney cancer. The sample here was CD4+ or CD8+ T cells sorted from blood, taken in a trial of the OX40 agonist ivuxolimab. J is TRBJ2-3 and V is TRBV18; D gene uncertain. CDR3 sequence reads: CASSPPTLPRDTQYF. DNA of the CDR3: TGTGCCAGCTCACCACCCACGTTACCGCGGGATACGCAGTATTTT.